The 5 T cell receptor beta chains in this list originate from one sample, sequenced in a study of identical twins. TCRdb re-called the 5' RACE reads through MiXCR, storing one row per CDR3 protein. The data contain roughly 240,000 distinct CDR3 sequences, approximately 8% of them singletons. The sample also formed part of further work on yellow fever vaccine responses in identical twins.

The sample comprised CD8+ T cells sorted from blood. The source is a woman in her late teens or twenties in good health.

The chain is built from TRBV28 and TRBJ2-7; 7 bases fit TRBD1. The CDR3 contains 13 residues. The germline CDR1 and CDR2 sequences are MDHEN and SYDVKM. Unmatched junction bases numbered 2, after V lost 4 bases and J lost 2 bases. CDR3 residues: CASSSQGAYEQYV. CDR3 nucleotides: TGTGCCAGCAGTTCTCAGGGGGCCTACGAGCAGTACGTC.

The V and J genes are TRBV7-9 and TRBJ2-3; D assignment may be TRBD1 or TRBD2 (6 bases each). The CDR3 covers 14 residues. Germline CDR1 reads SEHNR; CDR2 reads FQNEAQ (reference sequence). V was trimmed by 8 bases and J by 4 bases, leaving 16 bases between them. The DNA of the CDR3 is TGTGCCAGCGCTGAGGGGGGCGGGGCAGATACGCAGTATTTT. Translating it yields CASAEGGGADTQYF.

This clonotype occurred many times. V is TRBV27 and J is TRBJ2-5; D is perhaps TRBD1 or TRBD2 (5 bases each). The CDR3 length is 15 residues. Germline CDR1 is MNHEY and CDR2 is SMNVEV (reference sequence). V was clipped by 6 bases and J by 1 base, with 15 bases between them. The CDR3 here is CASRRSWGSQETQYF. The DNA for the CDR3 is TGTGCCAGCAGGCGATCATGGGGGAGCCAAGAGACCCAGTACTTC.

There are a few counts of this clonotype. The V call is TRBV4-2, the J call TRBJ1-5, with D perhaps matching TRBD1 (6 bases). This CDR3 contains 15 residues. V dropped 1 base and J dropped 5 bases, with 12 bases sitting between them. CDR1 and CDR2 (germline): LGHNA, YNFKEQ. CDR3 DNA: TGTGCCAGCAGCCAAGGCCCCAGGGGAGATCAGCCCCAGCATTTT. Its translation: CASSQGPRGDQPQHF.

CDR3 amino acids: CASSPGGLGETQYF. CDR3 in DNA: TGTGCCAGCAGCCCGGGGGGGCTCGGAGAGACCCAGTACTTC. V and J are TRBV12-3 or TRBV12-4 and TRBJ2-5; 8 positions match TRBD2. The J segment lost 4 bases and the V segment lost 6 bases, leaving 7 bases of the junction unmatched. CDR3 length: 14 residues.